The T cell receptor beta chain described here comes from a study of radiotherapy plus CTLA-4 blockade in lung cancer. Points from the study as a whole: Subsequent to radiotherapy plus ipilimumab, tumor-derived TCR clones underwent expansion in blood. Reported findings show early blood T cell clone dynamics, with interferon-beta, best predicted response.

This CDR3 has 15 amino acids. Germline CDR1 reads PRHDT; CDR2 reads FYEKMQ (reference sequence). Between the trimmed V and J ends, which lost 2 bases and 4 bases, there was a span of 13 bases. Focal radiation plus CTLA-4 blockade with ipilimumab was administered to patients who had chemo-refractory metastatic non-small-cell lung cancer. Data came from immunoSEQ multiplex PCR; TCRdb stores just in-frame clones and leaves some out. The sample includes about 78,000 clones, approximately 86% of them seen just once. Remarks on this clone: Its antigen is currently unknown.

The rearrangement joins TRBV13 to TRBJ2-3, with D perhaps TRBD2 (5 bases). Material: peripheral blood, obtained from a patient treated with radiotherapy plus ipilimumab. This sequence was found in a human donor with non-small cell lung cancer who had a partial response to radiotherapy plus ipilimumab. The CDR3: CASSLRGSGADTQYF. As DNA, the CDR3 is TGTGCCAGCAGCTTACGTGGGAGTGGGGCAGATACGCAGTATTTT. Full variable domain (outside the CDR3, taken from reference TRBV13 and TRBJ2-3): AAGVIQSPRHLIKEKRETATLKCYPIPRHDTVYWYQQGPGQDPQFLISFYEKMQSDKGSIPDRFSAQQFSDYHSELNMSSLELGDSALYFCASSLRGSGADTQYFGPGTRLTVL.